Shown below are 22 T cell receptor beta chains from a single sample sequenced in a study of blood T cell repertoires in COVID-19. Only in-frame clones appear in the TCRdb table, and some are missing; sequencing was by immunoSEQ multiplex PCR. The sample shows about 400,000 clones, around 90% of them seen only once. The specimen sequenced was peripheral blood. The receptors originated from a human donor in a cohort sampled during active COVID-19.

The chain couples TRBV18 to TRBJ1-5; D possibly corresponds to TRBD1 (6 bases). The CDR3 extends over 16 amino acids. Germline V lookup: CDR1 KGHSH, CDR2 LQKENI. Trimming took off 4 bases at V and 5 bases at J, with 18 bases between the two ends. CDR3 nucleotides: TGTGCCAGCTCACGTACCCCTGGCGGGGGCGATCAGCCCCAGCATTTT. This encodes CASSRTPGGGDQPQHF.

The chain links TRBV4-2 to TRBJ2-5; TRBD1 agrees at 7 bases. Per the germline V gene, CDR1 is LGHNA and CDR2 is YNFKEQ. The CDR3 totals 17 residues. J lost 1 base, V lost 2 bases, and 10 bases had no gene match. Here the CDR3 DNA reads TGTGCCAGCAGCCAACAACAGGGGTCGAACGTCCAAGAGACCCAGTACTTC. It yields the protein CASSQQQGSNVQETQYF.

A single count supports this clone. This sequence joins TRBV27 and TRBJ2-1, with 11 bases fitting TRBD2. The V segment lost 7 bases and the J segment 7 bases; nucleotides outside the gene matches: 9. The CDR3 is 15 residues long. Germline values: CDR1 MNHEY, CDR2 SMNVEV (reference sequence). CDR3 sequence reads: CASTLSGRARNEQFF. Here the CDR3 DNA reads TGTGCCAGCACCCTTAGCGGGAGGGCCAGGAATGAGCAGTTCTTC.

The CDR3 DNA sequence: TGTGCCAGCAGCCCGGGACTAGCGGGAGGGAGGCTTCCCTACAATGAGCAGTTCTTC. Translated, it gives CASSPGLAGGRLPYNEQFF. The gene calls are TRBV5-8 and TRBJ2-1; 16 nucleotides line up with TRBD2. Germline CDR1 SGHTS, CDR2 YDEGEE. This CDR3 has 19 amino acids. J was trimmed by 2 bases and V by 4 bases; bases with no gene match: 9.

Only one count was recorded for this clone. V and J are TRBV6-5 and TRBJ2-2, with 12 bases fitting TRBD2. CDR1 and CDR2 from the germline V gene are MNHEY and SVGAGI. The CDR3 extends over 15 amino acids. Trimming removed 6 bases from V and 5 bases from J; junction bases left unmatched: 4. This CDR3 reads CASSRLAGATGELFF. CDR3 nucleotide sequence: TGTGCCAGCAGCAGACTAGCGGGAGCGACCGGGGAGCTGTTTTTT.

The chain employs TRBV7-9 and TRBJ2-1; the match to TRBD2 covers 8 bases. V shed 5 bases and J 5 bases; nucleotides not matched to a gene: 5. CDR1 is SEHNR, CDR2 FQNEAQ, per germline (reference sequence). The CDR3 extends over 14 amino acids. CDR3 sequence: CASSIGLANNEQFF. CDR3 sequence (DNA): TGTGCCAGCAGCATAGGACTAGCCAACAATGAGCAGTTCTTC. Drawing the rest from reference TRBV7-9 and TRBJ2-1, the complete variable domain is DTGVSQNPRHKITKRGQNVTFRCDPISEHNRLYWYRQTLGQGPEFLTYFQNEAQLEKSRLLSDRFSAERPKGSFSTLEIQRTEQGDSAMYLCASSIGLANNEQFFGPGTRLTVL.

The chain employs TRBV6-6 and TRBJ2-7; 7 nucleotides line up with TRBD1. The length of the CDR3 is 15 residues. Germline CDR1 and CDR2: MNHNY and SVGAGI (reference sequence). V shed 5 bases, J shed 3 bases, and the junction held 10 bases outside the gene matches. CDR3 sequence (DNA): TGTGCCAGCAGTGACCACAGGGGTATCAACTACGAGCAGTACTTC. It yields the protein CASSDHRGINYEQYF.

The rearrangement links TRBV7-8 to TRBJ1-1; 10 bases fit TRBD1. The length of the CDR3 is 17 residues. V trimming: 6 bases; J trimming: 2 bases; junction bases outside the gene matches: 12. Germline V gene data show CDR1 as SGHVS and CDR2 as FQNEAQ. The CDR3, as DNA: TGTGCCAGCAGACCGAGACAGGGGGCGAGTCAAAACACTGAAGCTTTCTTT. Its translation is CASRPRQGASQNTEAFF.

Only a few counts were recorded for this clone. V and J are TRBV24-1 and TRBJ2-2; D gene unclear. Germline CDR1 and CDR2: KGHDR and SFDVKD. The CDR3 is made up of 12 amino acids. V dropped 3 bases and J dropped 4 bases, with 2 bases sitting between them. CDR3 sequence (DNA): TGTGCCACCAGTGATCGCACCGGGGAGCTGTTTTTT. As protein: CATSDRTGELFF.

The rearrangement uses TRBV5-1 and TRBJ2-1, with TRBD2 identical over 8 bases. The CDR3 covers 16 residues. V shed 2 bases and J 6 bases; nucleotides not matched to a gene: 10. Germline loops: CDR1 SGHRS, CDR2 YFSETQ. CDR3 in amino acids: CASSFDRTGGGNEQFF. CDR3 sequence (DNA): TGCGCCAGCAGCTTCGACCGGACCGGGGGGGGCAATGAGCAGTTCTTC.

This clone has more than one count but fewer than ten. This sequence joins TRBV6-5 and TRBJ1-1; tentative D call: TRBD1 (5 bases). Looked up from germline, CDR1 is MNHEY and CDR2 is SVGAGI. V lost 0 bases and J 5 bases, leaving 7 bases between the germline ends. The CDR3 has 13 residues. CDR3 coding DNA: TGTGCCAGCAGTTACTCCCAGGGTACTGAAGCTTTCTTT. Translated, it gives CASSYSQGTEAFF.

The chain employs TRBV4-1 and TRBJ2-7, with TRBD1 identical over 10 bases. Germline CDR1 and CDR2: MGHRA and YSYEKL. The length of the CDR3 is 15 residues. Unmatched junction bases numbered 4, after V lost 3 bases and J lost 2 bases. CDR3 nucleotides: TGCGCCAGCAGCCAGGCCGGGACAGGGGCCTACGAGCAGTACTTC. This codes for CASSQAGTGAYEQYF.

V gene TRBV5-1 combines with J gene TRBJ2-1; the match to TRBD2 covers 14 bases. There are 19 residues in the CDR3. In germline, CDR1 is SGHRS, CDR2 YFSETQ. V shed 0 bases, J shed 5 bases, and the junction held 10 bases outside the gene matches. This CDR3 is CASSLGTSGRFQYDNEQFF. The CDR3 nucleotides read TGCGCCAGCAGCTTGGGGACTAGCGGGAGGTTCCAGTACGACAATGAGCAGTTCTTC.

V gene TRBV2 combines with J gene TRBJ1-6; 7 positions match TRBD1. The V segment lost 4 bases and the J segment 3 bases; nucleotides outside the gene matches: 3. This CDR3 has 15 amino acids. CDR1 SNHLY and CDR2 FYNNEI come from the germline V gene. CDR3 loop: CASSVGGYYNSPLHF. The CDR3 nucleotides read TGTGCCAGCAGTGTAGGGGGCTACTATAATTCACCCCTCCACTTT.

This sequence joins TRBV29-1 and TRBJ2-1; D is ambiguous. In germline, CDR1 is SQVTM, CDR2 ANQGSEA. The CDR3 spans 11 residues. The ends were cut back, 1 base at V and 7 bases at J, with 5 bases in the middle. CDR3 nucleotides: TGCAGCGTTGAAGTCGTAAATGAGCAGTTCTTC. It is translated as CSVEVVNEQFF.

This clone has just a few counts. The chain joins TRBV7-2 to TRBJ1-2; 7 positions agree with TRBD1. CDR1 SGHTA and CDR2 FQGNSA come from the germline V gene. The CDR3 has 13 amino acids. The J segment lost 4 bases and the V segment lost 8 bases, leaving 7 bases of the junction unmatched. CDR3: CASGSGTAYGYTF. In nucleotides, the CDR3 is TGTGCCAGCGGATCCGGGACAGCCTATGGCTACACCTTC.

This clone was seen just once. The genes are TRBV5-1 and TRBJ2-5, with 8 bases identical to TRBD1. CDR3 size: 16 residues. Germline V CDR1 and CDR2: SGHRS, YFSETQ. Unmatched junction bases numbered 8, after V lost 3 bases and J lost 1 base. The DNA for the CDR3 is TGCGCCAGCAGCTGGTCGACAGGGGTCCCCCAAGAGACCCAGTACTTC. This encodes CASSWSTGVPQETQYF. The variable domain in full, completed from reference TRBV5-1 and TRBJ2-5, reads KAGVTQTPRYLIKTRGQQVTLSCSPISGHRSVSWYQQTPGQGLQFLFEYFSETQRNKGNFPGRFSGRQFSNSRSEMNVSTLELGDSALYLCASSWSTGVPQETQYFGPGTRLLVL.

This clone was observed a single time. V is TRBV7-2 and J is TRBJ1-2, with D tentatively TRBD1 (5 bases). V lost 7 bases and J lost 4, with 16 bases in between. The CDR3 loop spans 14 amino acids. CDR1 SGHTA and CDR2 FQGNSA come from the germline V gene. CDR3 nucleotide sequence: TGTGCCAGCACCGGACCCCGGGACTCCTATGGCTACACCTTC. It specifies CASTGPRDSYGYTF.

The chain links TRBV7-6 to TRBJ1-5; D may be TRBD1 (6 bases). CDR3 length equals 15 residues. V lost 2 bases, J lost 5 bases, and 13 bases lay in between. CDR1 SGHVS and CDR2 FNYEAQ come from the germline V gene. The CDR3 region has the DNA TGTGCCAGCAGCTTAAGACAGGTTAATGATCAGCCCCAGCATTTT. Encoded protein: CASSLRQVNDQPQHF. The full variable domain, with the rest looked up from reference TRBV7-6 and TRBJ1-5, is GAGVSQSPRYKVTKRGQDVALRCDPISGHVSLYWYRQALGQGPEFLTYFNYEAQQDKSGLPNDRFSAERPEGSISTLTIQRTEQRDSAMYRCASSLRQVNDQPQHFGDGTRLSIL.

This clone was counted only a few times. The chain is built from TRBV2 and TRBJ2-7; 8 bases line up with TRBD2. The length of the CDR3 is 14 residues. From germline, CDR1 is SNHLY and CDR2 FYNNEI. V gave up 8 bases and J gave up 0 bases; unmatched junction bases: 6. CDR3 in amino acids: CASHSGISSYEQYF. CDR3 in DNA: TGTGCCAGCCATAGCGGGATAAGCTCCTACGAGCAGTACTTC.

The chain joins TRBV19 to TRBJ1-1; 9 nucleotides align to TRBD1. The CDR3 is 14 residues long. With 7 bases clipped from V and 4 bases from J, the junction kept 7 bases outside the gene matches. From germline, CDR1 is LNHDA and CDR2 SQIVND (reference sequence). CDR3 sequence: CASTRTGEGTEAFF. Written as DNA, the CDR3 is TGTGCCAGTACTCGGACAGGGGAAGGCACTGAAGCTTTCTTT. Using reference TRBV19 and TRBJ1-1 for the parts outside the CDR3, the full variable domain is DGGITQSPKYLFRKEGQNVTLSCEQNLNHDAMYWYRQDPGQGLRLIYYSQIVNDFQKGDIAEGYSVSREKKESFPLTVTSAQKNPTAFYLCASTRTGEGTEAFFGQGTRLTVV.

V usage is TRBV6-6 and J usage is TRBJ2-7; 10 nucleotides align to TRBD2. Germline V gene sequence: CDR1 MNHNY, CDR2 SVGAGI (reference sequence). This CDR3 contains 15 residues. With V trimmed by 5 bases and J by 3 bases, 7 bases remained unmatched. The DNA of the CDR3 is TGTGCCAGCAGTGCCTTCGGGACTAGCGACTACGAGCAGTACTTC. Amino acids: CASSAFGTSDYEQYF.